This T cell receptor beta chain was retrieved from a study of T cells in Graves' hyperthyroidism and ophthalmopathy (dated by TCRdb to the late 2010s). Study-wide context: Peripheral blood samples were taken at initial diagnosis, before any treatment was given. To identify TCR V-J signatures that set the groups apart, the researchers used a discovery cohort of 90 to 100 patients, made up of about 44 with Graves' ophthalmopathy and some 55 with stable Graves' hyperthyroidism. Whether ophthalmopathy could be predicted prospectively was tested in an independent validation cohort made up of under 20 hyperthyroidism patients plus 17 patients who later progressed to ophthalmopathy. The 85 to 100 discovery patients were randomly split 7:3 into training and test sets. In about 6 Graves' hyperthyroidism patients, the study also compared T-cell repertoires from thyroid tissue with T-cell repertoires from blood. After sampling, hyperthyroidism patients received methimazole starting at 30 mg daily, and ophthalmopathy patients received high-dose intravenous methylprednisolone. TCR Vbeta CDR3 sequencing of approximately 140 peripheral blood samples (over 40 ophthalmopathy, some 75 hyperthyroidism and some 17 progressor patients) is reported in the paper.

Concerning this clonotype: Its target antigen remains unknown. Per-nucleotide qualities are absent, and no much larger clonotype sits a single base away.

The CDR3 starts with the cysteine, ends with the phenylalanine, and has 13 residues. Only the CDR3 part of the read is kept: 39 bases, read in frame from the first base. Relative to germline, V is 5 bases shorter and J is 7 bases shorter, with 12 bases between their ends. Sequences MNHNS (CDR1) and SASEGT (CDR2) are obtained from the germline V gene. Hyperthyroidism patients were newly diagnosed, had a disease duration of under 2 months, and were aged 18 to 65 years. Patients with uncontrolled infections, other autoimmune diseases, pregnancy or lactation were excluded. Clinical symptoms, serum thyroxine and TRAb, thyroid ultrasound, and orbital computed tomography formed the basis for the diagnoses. Blood from progressor patients was collected at the time of first diagnosis with hyperthyroidism, before any ophthalmopathy symptoms had appeared. Ficoll-Paque density gradient centrifugation was used to isolate PBMCs from about 10 ml of fresh peripheral blood. Progressor patients were initially diagnosed with Graves' hyperthyroidism and developed ophthalmopathy during follow-up. Trizol reagent was used to extract total RNA, and RNA quality was then checked on an Agilent 2100 Bioanalyzer.

On the study overall, not on this receptor specifically: In validation, progression to ophthalmopathy was predicted by the model with about 70% sensitivity and roughly 72% specificity, a median of approximately 6.5 months before onset. Most expanded thyroid clonotypes (frequency above 0.001) were also found in blood, which suggests that blood repertoires may mirror thyroid immune responses. No statistical method was used to fix the sample size in advance, and group allocation was not hidden from the investigators. A model built on a 13 V-J signature distinguished ophthalmopathy from stable hyperthyroidism, reaching roughly 88% sensitivity and about 81% specificity in cross-validation and 80%/75% in testing.

TCR beta CDR3 regions were amplified from RNA transcripts. For the first round of RT-PCR on the TCR CDR3, the HTBI primer set was used together with the Qiagen OneStep RT-PCR kit. Libraries were constructed in a second round of multiplex PCR, after which size selection and purification were carried out. Sequencing of the libraries was done on an Illumina HiSeq2000 using paired-end 100 bp reads. Under the source paper's analysis protocol: SOAPnuke was used to process the raw data, removing reads that contained adapters or uncalled bases, had a mean Phred below 15, or lacked an exact match to the constant primer or identifier. COPE v1.2.5 was used to merge the high-quality paired reads, and each unique nucleotide sequence was defined as a clonotype. MiTCR v1.1 was used to align the clonotypes against IMGT TRBV, TRBD and TRBJ reference segments. Only V-J combinations with frequency above 0.0001, covering about 99% of repertoires, were analysed. A TCS score was defined as the ratio of F50 (clonal expansion) to E x V (chaos), with BLOSUM62-based TCRdist applied between CDR3 peptides within each V-J. Welch's t-statistics and random forest reduced several hundred V-J features to some 14, which were used in a naive Bayes classifier (R e1071). TCRdb reprocessing: public reads trimmed at Q25 with fastp, clones called with MiXCR, in-frame beta chains kept. Each entry merges the rows of one CDR3 protein and shows their most common DNA and genes. The V and J calls follow TCRdb's processing rather than the paper's. The sample contains over 700,000 distinct CDR3 sequences, roughly a sixth of them found a single time. In total, the top ten clones hold 15% to 20% of the sample.

The receptor was derived from a woman aged 45-65 years with Graves' hyperthyroidism that later progressed to Graves' ophthalmopathy. The receptor chain draws on TRBV6-1 and TRBJ1-5; the D gene is perhaps TRBD1, on 5 matching bases. Sequences were obtained from blood. The CDR3 reads as follows: CASSTAGAQPQHF. The nucleotide sequence is TGTGCCAGCAGTACCGCCGGGGCGCAGCCCCAGCATTTT.